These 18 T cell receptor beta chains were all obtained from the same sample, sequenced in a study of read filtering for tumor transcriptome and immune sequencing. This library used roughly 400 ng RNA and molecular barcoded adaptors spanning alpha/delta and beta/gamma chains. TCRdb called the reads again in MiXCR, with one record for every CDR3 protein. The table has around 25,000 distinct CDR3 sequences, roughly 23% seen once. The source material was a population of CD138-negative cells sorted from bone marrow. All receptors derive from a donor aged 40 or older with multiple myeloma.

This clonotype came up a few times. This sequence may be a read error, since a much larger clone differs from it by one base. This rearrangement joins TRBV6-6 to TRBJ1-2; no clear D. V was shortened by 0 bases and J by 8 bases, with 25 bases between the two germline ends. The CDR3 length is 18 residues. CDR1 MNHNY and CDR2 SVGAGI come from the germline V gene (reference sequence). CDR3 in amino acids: CASSYSMGVSPTMRGYTF. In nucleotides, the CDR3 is TGTGCCAGCAGTTACTCGATGGGCGTGTCACCCACCATGAGGGGCTACACCTTC.

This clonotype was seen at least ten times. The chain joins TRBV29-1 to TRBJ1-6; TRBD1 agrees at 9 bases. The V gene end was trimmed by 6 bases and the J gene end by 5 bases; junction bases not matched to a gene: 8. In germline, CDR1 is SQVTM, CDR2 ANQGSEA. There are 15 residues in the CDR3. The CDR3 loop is CSVKTGGPHNSPLHF. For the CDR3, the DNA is TGCAGCGTCAAGACAGGGGGACCCCATAATTCACCCCTCCACTTT.

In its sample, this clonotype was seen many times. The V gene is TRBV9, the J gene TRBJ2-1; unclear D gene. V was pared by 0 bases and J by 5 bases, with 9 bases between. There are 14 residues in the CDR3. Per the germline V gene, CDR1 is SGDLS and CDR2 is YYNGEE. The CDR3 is CASSVVWSNNEQFF. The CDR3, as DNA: TGTGCCAGCAGCGTAGTTTGGAGCAACAATGAGCAGTTCTTC.

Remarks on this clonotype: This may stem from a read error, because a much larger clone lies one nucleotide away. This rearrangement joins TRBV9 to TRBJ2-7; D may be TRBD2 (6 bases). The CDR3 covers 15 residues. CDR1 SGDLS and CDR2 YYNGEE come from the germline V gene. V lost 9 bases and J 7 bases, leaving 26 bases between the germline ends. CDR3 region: CAITPSREARWEQYF. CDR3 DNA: TGTGCCATCACCCCTAGTAGGGAGGCCAGGTGGGAGCAGTACTTC. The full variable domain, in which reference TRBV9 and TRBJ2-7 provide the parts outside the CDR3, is DSGVTQTPKHLITATGQRVTLRCSPRSGDLSVYWYQQSLDQGLQFLIQYYNGEERAKGNILERFSAQQFPDLHSELNLSSLELGDSALYFCAITPSREARWEQYFGPGTRLTVT.

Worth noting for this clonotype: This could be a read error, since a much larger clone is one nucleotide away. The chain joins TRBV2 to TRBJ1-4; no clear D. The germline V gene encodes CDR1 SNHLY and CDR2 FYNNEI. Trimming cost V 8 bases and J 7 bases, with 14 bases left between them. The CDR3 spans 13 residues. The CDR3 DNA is TGTGCCAGCTTGATCGAGACGAGTGAAAAACTGTTTTTT. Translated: CASLIETSEKLFF.

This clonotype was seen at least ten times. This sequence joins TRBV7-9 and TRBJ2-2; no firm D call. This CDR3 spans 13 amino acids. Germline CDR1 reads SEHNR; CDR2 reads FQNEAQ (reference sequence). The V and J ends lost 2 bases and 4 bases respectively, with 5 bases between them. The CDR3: CASSLPGTGELFF. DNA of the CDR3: TGTGCCAGCAGCTTACCGGGCACCGGGGAGCTGTTTTTT.

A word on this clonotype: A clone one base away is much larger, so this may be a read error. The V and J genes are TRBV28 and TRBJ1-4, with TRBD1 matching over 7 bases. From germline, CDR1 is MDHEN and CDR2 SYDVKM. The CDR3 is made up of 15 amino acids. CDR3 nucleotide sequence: TGTGCCAGCAGTGCCCAGGTGCAGGGGGGTGAAATACTGTTTTTT. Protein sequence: CASSAQVQGGEILFF.

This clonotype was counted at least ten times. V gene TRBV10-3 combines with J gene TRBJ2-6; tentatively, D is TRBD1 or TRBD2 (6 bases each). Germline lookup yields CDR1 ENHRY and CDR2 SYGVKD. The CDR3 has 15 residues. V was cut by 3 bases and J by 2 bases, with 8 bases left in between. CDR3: CAISEGGPGANVLTF. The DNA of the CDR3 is TGTGCCATCAGTGAAGGGGGGCCTGGGGCCAACGTCCTGACTTTC.

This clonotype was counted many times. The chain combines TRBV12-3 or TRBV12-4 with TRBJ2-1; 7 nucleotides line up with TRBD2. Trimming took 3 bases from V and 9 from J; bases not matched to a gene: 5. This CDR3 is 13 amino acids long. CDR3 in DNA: TGTGCCAGCAGTTTCGGACTAGATCGTGAGCAGTTCTTC. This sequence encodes CASSFGLDREQFF.

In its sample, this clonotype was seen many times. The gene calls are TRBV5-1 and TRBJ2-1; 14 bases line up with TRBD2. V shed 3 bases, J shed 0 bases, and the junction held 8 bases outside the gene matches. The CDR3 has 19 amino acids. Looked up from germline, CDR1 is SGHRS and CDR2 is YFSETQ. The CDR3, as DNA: TGCGCCAGCAGCTCCCGGGGACTAGCGGGGGCTAGCTCCTACAATGAGCAGTTCTTC. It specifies CASSSRGLAGASSYNEQFF.

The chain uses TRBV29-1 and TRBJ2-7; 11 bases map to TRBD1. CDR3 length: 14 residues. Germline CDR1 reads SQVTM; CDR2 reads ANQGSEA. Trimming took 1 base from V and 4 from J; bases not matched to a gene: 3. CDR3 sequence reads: CSVEGTGGIYEQYF. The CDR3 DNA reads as TGCAGCGTTGAAGGGACAGGGGGCATTTACGAGCAGTACTTC.

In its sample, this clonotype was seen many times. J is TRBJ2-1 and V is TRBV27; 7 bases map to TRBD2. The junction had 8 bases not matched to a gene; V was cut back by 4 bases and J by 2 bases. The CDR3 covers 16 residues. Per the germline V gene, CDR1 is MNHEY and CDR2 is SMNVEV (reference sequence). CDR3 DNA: TGTGCCAGCAGTTCCCTTGGGGGGGGGACCTACAATGAGCAGTTCTTC. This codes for CASSSLGGGTYNEQFF.

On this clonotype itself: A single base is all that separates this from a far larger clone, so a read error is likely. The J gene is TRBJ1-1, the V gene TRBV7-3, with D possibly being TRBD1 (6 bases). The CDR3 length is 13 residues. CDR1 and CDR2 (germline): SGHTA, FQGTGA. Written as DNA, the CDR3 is TGTGCCAGCAGCCGGGACACTTACACTGTAGCTTTCTTT. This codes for CASSRDTYTVAFF. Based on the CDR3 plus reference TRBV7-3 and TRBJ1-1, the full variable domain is GAGVSQTPSNKVTEKGKYVELRCDPISGHTALYWYRQSLGQGPEFLIYFQGTGAADDSGLPNDRFFAVRPEGSVSTLKIQRTERGDSAVYLCASSRDTYTVAFFGQGTRLTVV.

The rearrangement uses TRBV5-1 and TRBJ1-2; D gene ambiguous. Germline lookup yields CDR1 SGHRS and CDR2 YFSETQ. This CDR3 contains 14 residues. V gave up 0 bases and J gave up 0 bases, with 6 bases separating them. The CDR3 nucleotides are TGCGCCAGCAGCTTGGAAGGAGCTAACTATGGCTACACCTTC. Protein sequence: CASSLEGANYGYTF.

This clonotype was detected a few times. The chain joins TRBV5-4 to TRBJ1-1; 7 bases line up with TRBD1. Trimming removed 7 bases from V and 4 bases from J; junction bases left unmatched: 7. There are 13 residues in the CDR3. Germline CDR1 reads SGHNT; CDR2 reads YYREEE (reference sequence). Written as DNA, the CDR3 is TGTGCCAGCGCCGGACAGGAAGCCACTGAAGCTTTCTTT. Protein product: CASAGQEATEAFF. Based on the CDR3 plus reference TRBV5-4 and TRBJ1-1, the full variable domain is ETGVTQSPTHLIKTRGQQVTLRCSSQSGHNTVSWYQQALGQGPQFIFQYYREEENGRGNFPPRFSGLQFPNYSSELNVNALELDDSALYLCASAGQEATEAFFGQGTRLTVV.

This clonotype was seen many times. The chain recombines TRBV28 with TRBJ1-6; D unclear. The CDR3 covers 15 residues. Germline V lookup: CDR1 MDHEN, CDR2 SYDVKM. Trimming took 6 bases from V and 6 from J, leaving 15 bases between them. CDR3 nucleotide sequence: TGTGCCAGCAGAGAACGACCGTCCGGTAATTCACCCCTCCACTTT. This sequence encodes CASRERPSGNSPLHF.

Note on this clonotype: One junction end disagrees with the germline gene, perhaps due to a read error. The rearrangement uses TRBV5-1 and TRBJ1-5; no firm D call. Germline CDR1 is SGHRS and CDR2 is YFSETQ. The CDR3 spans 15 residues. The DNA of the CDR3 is TGCGCCAGCAGCTTGGACTTGAGCTCGGATCAGCCCCAGCTTTTT. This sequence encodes CASSLDLSSDQPQLF.

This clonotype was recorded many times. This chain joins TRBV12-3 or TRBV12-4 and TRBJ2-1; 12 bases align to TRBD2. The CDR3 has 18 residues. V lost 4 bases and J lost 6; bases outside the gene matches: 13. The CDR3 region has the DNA TGTGCCAGCAGTTCAATAGCCCTGACTAGCGGGGGCCCCAATGAGCAGTTCTTC. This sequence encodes CASSSIALTSGGPNEQFF.